This section outlines one T cell receptor (beta chain) sequence together with its context. Its matching antigen is unknown. One tube held mixed TRB-A and TRB-B primer pools for touch-down PCR. TCRdb reprocessed the multiplex PCR reads, keeping one entry per CDR3 protein, no DNA. The sample table includes approximately 11,000 distinct CDR3 sequences. Some 38,000 genome equivalents of blood DNA were amplified for TRB. These data come from a study of T cell clusters in autoimmune cytopenias. Study-level points and caveats: Comparing secondary cytopenia with chronic lymphocytic leukemia showed no cluster-lack signature, apparently masked by lymphoma repertoire.

Germline V lookup: CDR1 MDHEN, CDR2 SYDVKM. The length of the CDR3 is 14 residues. A further study also used this sample, focusing on T cell repertoires in aging, cancer and after chemotherapy. That publication notes: In each cancer cohort, median generation probability increased across chemotherapy, suggesting thymic output rebounded.

The receptor was isolated from a human donor in good health. The sample was peripheral blood. The rearrangement joins TRBV28 to TRBJ1-5. The CDR3 sequence is CASRTGLLNQPQHF.